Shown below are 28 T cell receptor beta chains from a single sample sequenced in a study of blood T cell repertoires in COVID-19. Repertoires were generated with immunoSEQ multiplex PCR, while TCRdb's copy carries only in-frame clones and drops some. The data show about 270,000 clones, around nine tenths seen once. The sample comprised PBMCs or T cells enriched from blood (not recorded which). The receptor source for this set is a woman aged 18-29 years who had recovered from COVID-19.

The CDR3: CASSVARSSPPYNEQFF. DNA of the CDR3: TGTGCCAGCAGTGTAGCCCGGTCTAGCCCCCCCTACAATGAGCAGTTCTTC. The genes are TRBV6-1 and TRBJ2-1; the D gene is possibly TRBD2 (5 bases). This CDR3 region has 17 residues. The germline V and J ends were trimmed by 4 bases and 2 bases, with 18 bases remaining between them. Germline loops: CDR1 MNHNS, CDR2 SASEGT.

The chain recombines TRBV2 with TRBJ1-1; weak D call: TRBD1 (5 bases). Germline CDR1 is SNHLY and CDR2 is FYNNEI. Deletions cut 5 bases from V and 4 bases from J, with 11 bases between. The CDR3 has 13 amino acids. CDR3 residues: CASSTGGSTEAFF. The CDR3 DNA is TGTGCCAGCAGTACGGGGGGGAGCACTGAAGCTTTCTTT.

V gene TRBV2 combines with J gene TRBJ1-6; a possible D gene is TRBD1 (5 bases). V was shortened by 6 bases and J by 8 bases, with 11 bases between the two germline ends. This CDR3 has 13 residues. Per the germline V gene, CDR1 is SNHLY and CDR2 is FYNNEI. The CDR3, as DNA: TGTGCCAGCAGCTTTCGGGGGGATTCACCCCTCCACTTT. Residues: CASSFRGDSPLHF.

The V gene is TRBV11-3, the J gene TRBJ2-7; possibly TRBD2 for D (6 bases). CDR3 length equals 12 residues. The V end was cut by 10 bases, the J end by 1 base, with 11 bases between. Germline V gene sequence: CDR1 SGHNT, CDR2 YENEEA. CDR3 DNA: TGTGCCACCTCGGGGGTTTCCTACGAGCAGTACTTC. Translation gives CATSGVSYEQYF.

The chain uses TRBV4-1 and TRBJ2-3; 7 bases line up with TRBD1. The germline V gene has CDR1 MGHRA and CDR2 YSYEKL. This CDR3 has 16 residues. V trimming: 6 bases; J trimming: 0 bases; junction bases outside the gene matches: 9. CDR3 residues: CASRGSTGVSTDTQYF. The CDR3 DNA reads TGCGCCAGCAGGGGATCTACAGGGGTCAGCACAGATACGCAGTATTTT.

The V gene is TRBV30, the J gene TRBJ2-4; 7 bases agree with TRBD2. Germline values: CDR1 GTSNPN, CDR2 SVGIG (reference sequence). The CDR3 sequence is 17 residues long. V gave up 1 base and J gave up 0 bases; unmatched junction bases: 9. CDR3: CAWSGVAGYLAKNIQYF. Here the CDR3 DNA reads TGTGCCTGGAGTGGGGTAGCGGGCTATTTAGCCAAAAACATTCAGTACTTC.

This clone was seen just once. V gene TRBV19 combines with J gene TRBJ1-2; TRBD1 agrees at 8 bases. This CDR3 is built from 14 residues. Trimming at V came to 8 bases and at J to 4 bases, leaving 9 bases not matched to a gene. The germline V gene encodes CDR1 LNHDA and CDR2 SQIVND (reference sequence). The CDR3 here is CASSDRGRIYGYTF. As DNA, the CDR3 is TGTGCCAGTTCCGACAGGGGCCGGATCTATGGCTACACCTTC.

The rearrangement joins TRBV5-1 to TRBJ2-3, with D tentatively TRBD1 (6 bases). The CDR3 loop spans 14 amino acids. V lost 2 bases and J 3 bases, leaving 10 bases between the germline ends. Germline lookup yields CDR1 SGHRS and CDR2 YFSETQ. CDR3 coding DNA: TGCGCCAGCAGCTTCGGGACAAAGACAGATACGCAGTATTTT. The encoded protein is CASSFGTKTDTQYF.

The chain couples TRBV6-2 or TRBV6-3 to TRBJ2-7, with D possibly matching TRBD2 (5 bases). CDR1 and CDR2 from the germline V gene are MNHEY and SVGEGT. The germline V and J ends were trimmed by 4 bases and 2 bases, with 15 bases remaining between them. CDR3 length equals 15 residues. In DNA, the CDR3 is TGTGCCAGCAGTTTCCTCGGTAGCGTAACCTACGAGCAGTACTTC. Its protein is CASSFLGSVTYEQYF.

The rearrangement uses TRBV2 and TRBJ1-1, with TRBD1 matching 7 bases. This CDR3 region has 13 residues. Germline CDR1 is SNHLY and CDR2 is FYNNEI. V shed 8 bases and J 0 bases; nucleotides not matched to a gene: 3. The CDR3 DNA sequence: TGTGCCAGCGGAGGGACAGTGAACACTGAAGCTTTCTTT. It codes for CASGGTVNTEAFF.

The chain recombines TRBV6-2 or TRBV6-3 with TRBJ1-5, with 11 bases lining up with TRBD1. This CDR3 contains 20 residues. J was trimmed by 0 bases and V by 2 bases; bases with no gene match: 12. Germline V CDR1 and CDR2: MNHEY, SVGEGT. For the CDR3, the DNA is TGTGCCAGCAGTTACCCCTCCCCGGGACAGGGGGTTTTTAGCAATCAGCCCCAGCATTTT. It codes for CASSYPSPGQGVFSNQPQHF.

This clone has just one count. CDR3 region: CASSLEFERGDTDTQYF. In nucleotides, the CDR3 is TGTGCCAGCAGCTTGGAGTTCGAGCGGGGAGACACAGATACGCAGTATTTT. This chain links TRBV5-4 with TRBJ2-3; 7 positions agree with TRBD2. The junction had 9 bases not matched to a gene; V was cut back by 0 bases and J by 2 bases. Germline V lookup: CDR1 SGHNT, CDR2 YYREEE (reference sequence). The CDR3 length is 17 residues.

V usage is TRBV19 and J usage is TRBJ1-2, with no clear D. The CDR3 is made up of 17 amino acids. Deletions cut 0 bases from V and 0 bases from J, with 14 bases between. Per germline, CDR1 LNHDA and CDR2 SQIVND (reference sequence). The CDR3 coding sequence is TGTGCCAGTAGTATAGATCGGGGAGCGGATTCTAACTATGGCTACACCTTC. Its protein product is CASSIDRGADSNYGYTF.

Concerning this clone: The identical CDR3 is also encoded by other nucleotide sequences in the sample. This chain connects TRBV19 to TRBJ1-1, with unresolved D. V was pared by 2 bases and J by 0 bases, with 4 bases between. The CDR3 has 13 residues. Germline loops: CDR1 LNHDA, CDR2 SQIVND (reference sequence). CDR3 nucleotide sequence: TGTGCCAGTAGTATACAAATGAACACTGAAGCTTTCTTT. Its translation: CASSIQMNTEAFF.

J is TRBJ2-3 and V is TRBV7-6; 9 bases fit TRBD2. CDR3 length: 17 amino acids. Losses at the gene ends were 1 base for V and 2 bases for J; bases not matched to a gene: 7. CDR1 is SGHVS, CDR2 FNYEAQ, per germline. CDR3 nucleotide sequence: TGTGCCAGCAGCTTAGGGGCCCTAGCGGGGCCCACAGATACGCAGTATTTT. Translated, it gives CASSLGALAGPTDTQYF.

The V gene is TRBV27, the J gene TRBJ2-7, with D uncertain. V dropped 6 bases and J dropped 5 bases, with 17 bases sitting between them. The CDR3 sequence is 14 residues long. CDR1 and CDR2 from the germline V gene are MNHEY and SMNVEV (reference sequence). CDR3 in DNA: TGTGCCAGCAGCACGACTGGATCATGGAACGAGCAGTACTTC. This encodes CASSTTGSWNEQYF.

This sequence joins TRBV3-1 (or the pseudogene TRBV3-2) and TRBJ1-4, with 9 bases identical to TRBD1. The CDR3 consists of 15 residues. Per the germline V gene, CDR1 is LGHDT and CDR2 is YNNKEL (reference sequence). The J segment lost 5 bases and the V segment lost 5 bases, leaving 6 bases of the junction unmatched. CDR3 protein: CASSAGTGRNEKLFF. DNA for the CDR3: TGTGCCAGCAGCGCTGGGACAGGGAGGAATGAAAAACTGTTTTTT.

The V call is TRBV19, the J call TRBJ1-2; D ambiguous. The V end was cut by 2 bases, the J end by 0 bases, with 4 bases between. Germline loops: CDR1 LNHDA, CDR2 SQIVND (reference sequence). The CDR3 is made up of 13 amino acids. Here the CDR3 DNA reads TGTGCCAGTAGTATATTCTCTAACTATGGCTACACCTTC. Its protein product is CASSIFSNYGYTF.

The CDR3 DNA reads as TGTGCCAGCAGTTACCGTCAGTTAAATTCACCCCTCCACTTT. Its translation is CASSYRQLNSPLHF. The V call is TRBV6-5, the J call TRBJ1-6; D is unclear. The germline V gene encodes CDR1 MNHEY and CDR2 SVGAGI. The V gene lost 2 bases and the J gene lost 7 bases, with 9 bases spanning the gap. The CDR3 totals 14 residues.

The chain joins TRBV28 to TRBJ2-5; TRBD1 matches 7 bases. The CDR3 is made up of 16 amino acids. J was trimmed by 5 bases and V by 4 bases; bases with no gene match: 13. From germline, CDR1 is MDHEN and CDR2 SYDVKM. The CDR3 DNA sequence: TGTGCCAGCAGTTACGACAGGGAAGATCTTTCGGAGACCCAGTACTTC. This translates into CASSYDREDLSETQYF.

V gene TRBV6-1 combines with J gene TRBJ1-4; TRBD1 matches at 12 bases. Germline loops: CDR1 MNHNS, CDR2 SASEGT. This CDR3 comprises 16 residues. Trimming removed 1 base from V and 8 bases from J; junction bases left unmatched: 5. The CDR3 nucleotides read TGTGCCAGCAGTGAAGAGGGGGGGACAGGGGGCGAAAAACTGTTTTTT. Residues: CASSEEGGTGGEKLFF.

CDR3 sequence: CASSIRADSYEQYF. DNA for the CDR3: TGTGCCAGTAGTATCCGAGCGGACTCCTACGAGCAGTACTTC. The V call is TRBV19, the J call TRBJ2-7; D might be TRBD2 (5 bases). V was clipped by 3 bases and J by 0 bases, with 9 bases between them. In germline, CDR1 is LNHDA, CDR2 SQIVND (reference sequence). This CDR3 has 14 amino acids.

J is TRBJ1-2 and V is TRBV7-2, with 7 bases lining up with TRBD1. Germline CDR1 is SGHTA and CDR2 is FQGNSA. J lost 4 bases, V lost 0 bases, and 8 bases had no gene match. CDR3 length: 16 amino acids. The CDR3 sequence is CASSLANRGGGYGYTF. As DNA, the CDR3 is TGTGCCAGCAGCTTAGCCAACAGGGGCGGTGGCTATGGCTACACCTTC.

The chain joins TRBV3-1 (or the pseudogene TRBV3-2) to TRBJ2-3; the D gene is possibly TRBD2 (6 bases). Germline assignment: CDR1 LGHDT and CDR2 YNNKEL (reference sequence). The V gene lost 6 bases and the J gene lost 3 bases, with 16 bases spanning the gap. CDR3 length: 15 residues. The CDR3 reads CASSLGLRGTDTQYF. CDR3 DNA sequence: TGTGCCAGCAGTCTGGGACTCCGAGGGACAGATACGCAGTATTTT.

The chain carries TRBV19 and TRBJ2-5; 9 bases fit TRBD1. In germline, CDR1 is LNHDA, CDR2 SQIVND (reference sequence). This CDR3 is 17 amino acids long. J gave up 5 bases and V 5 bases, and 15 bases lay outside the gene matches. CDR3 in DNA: TGTGCCAGTAGTGACCGGGACAGGGTAGGTGATGATGAGACCCAGTACTTC. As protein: CASSDRDRVGDDETQYF.

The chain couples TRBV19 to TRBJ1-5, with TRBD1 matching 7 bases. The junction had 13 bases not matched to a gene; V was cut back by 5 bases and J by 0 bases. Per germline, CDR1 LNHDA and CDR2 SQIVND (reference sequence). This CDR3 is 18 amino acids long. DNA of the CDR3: TGTGCCAGTAGTTCACAGGGGTACCAGATCTATAGCAATCAGCCCCAGCATTTT. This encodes CASSSQGYQIYSNQPQHF.

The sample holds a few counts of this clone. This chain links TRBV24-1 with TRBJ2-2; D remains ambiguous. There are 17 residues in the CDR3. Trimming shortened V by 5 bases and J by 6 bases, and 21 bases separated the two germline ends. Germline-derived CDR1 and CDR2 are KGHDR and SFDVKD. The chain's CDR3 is CATSVRGQFLGPGELFF. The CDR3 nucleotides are TGTGCCACCAGTGTGCGAGGTCAGTTCCTCGGTCCCGGGGAGCTGTTTTTT.

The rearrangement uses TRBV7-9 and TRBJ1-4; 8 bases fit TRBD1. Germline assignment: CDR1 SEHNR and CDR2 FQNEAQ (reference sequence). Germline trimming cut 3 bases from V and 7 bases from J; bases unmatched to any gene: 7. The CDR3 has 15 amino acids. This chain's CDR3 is CASSFWTGRGEKLFF. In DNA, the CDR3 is TGTGCCAGCAGCTTTTGGACAGGGAGGGGTGAAAAACTGTTTTTT. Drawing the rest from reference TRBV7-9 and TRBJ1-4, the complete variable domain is DTGVSQNPRHKITKRGQNVTFRCDPISEHNRLYWYRQTLGQGPEFLTYFQNEAQLEKSRLLSDRFSAERPKGSFSTLEIQRTEQGDSAMYLCASSFWTGRGEKLFFGSGTQLSVL.